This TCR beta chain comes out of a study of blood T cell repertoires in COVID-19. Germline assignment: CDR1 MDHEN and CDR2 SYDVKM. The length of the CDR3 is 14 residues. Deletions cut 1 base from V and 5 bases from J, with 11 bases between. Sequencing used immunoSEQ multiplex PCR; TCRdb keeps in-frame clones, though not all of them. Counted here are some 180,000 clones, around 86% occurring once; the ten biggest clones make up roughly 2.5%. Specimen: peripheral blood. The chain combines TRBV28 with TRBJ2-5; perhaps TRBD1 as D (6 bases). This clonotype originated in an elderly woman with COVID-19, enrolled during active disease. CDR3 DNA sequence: TGTGCCAGCAGTTTATCAATGAGGGGGGAGACCCAGTACTTC. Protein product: CASSLSMRGETQYF.